These T cell receptor beta chains were read from a single sample in a study of cytomegalovirus exposure and HLA in healthy donors. TCRdb's table, derived via immunoSEQ multiplex PCR, lists solely in-frame clones and lacks some. Among 200,000 or so clones listed, less than 90% were seen once. The sequenced sample was PBMCs. The receptors derive from a woman under 30 in good health and CMV-seronegative. Each CDR3 is given with its conserved first and last residue. Fields, in order: V gene, J gene, clone size, CDR3 protein. A row's size may be missing; if present it is once, few, many or a size class.

v_call: TRBV19; j_call: TRBJ1-5; clone_size: -; cdr3_aa: CALTVTNQPQHF
v_call: TRBV15; j_call: TRBJ2-7; clone_size: -; cdr3_aa: CATSSTQGAYEQYF
v_call: TRBV6-5; j_call: TRBJ1-6; clone_size: -; cdr3_aa: CASSIGTGGNSPLHF
v_call: TRBV10-2; j_call: TRBJ1-3; clone_size: -; cdr3_aa: CASSEGSSGNTIYF
v_call: TRBV15; j_call: TRBJ2-1; clone_size: -; cdr3_aa: CATSRGMSGGPYNEQFF
v_call: TRBV30; j_call: TRBJ1-5; clone_size: -; cdr3_aa: CAWSALTVGEPQHF
v_call: TRBV5-1; j_call: TRBJ1-3; clone_size: -; cdr3_aa: CASSFAEAGNTIYF
v_call: TRBV6-1; j_call: TRBJ1-2; clone_size: -; cdr3_aa: CASSEGPASAAYGYTF
v_call: TRBV6-1; j_call: TRBJ2-7; clone_size: -; cdr3_aa: CASSRTGRTYEQYF
v_call: TRBV29-1; j_call: TRBJ1-1; clone_size: -; cdr3_aa: CSVAKGGTEAFF
v_call: TRBV7-9; j_call: TRBJ1-5; clone_size: once; cdr3_aa: CASSPGQGLYQPQHF
v_call: TRBV5-4; j_call: TRBJ2-1; clone_size: -; cdr3_aa: CASSSIGVDEQFF
v_call: TRBV6-1; j_call: TRBJ2-2; clone_size: -; cdr3_aa: CASRPDRGITGELFF
v_call: TRBV6-6; j_call: TRBJ2-7; clone_size: -; cdr3_aa: CASSIKFGTGTYEQYF
v_call: TRBV6-5; j_call: TRBJ2-7; clone_size: -; cdr3_aa: CASSREGRYEQYF
v_call: TRBV4-2; j_call: TRBJ1-5; clone_size: few; cdr3_aa: CASSITGNQPQHF
v_call: TRBV5-1; j_call: TRBJ2-5; clone_size: -; cdr3_aa: CASSAGTSGETQYF
v_call: TRBV27; j_call: TRBJ2-7; clone_size: -; cdr3_aa: CASSLSRGGRRFF
v_call: TRBV2; j_call: TRBJ2-7; clone_size: -; cdr3_aa: CASNGKIYEQYF
v_call: TRBV30; j_call: TRBJ2-7; clone_size: -; cdr3_aa: CAWSVGGQGYEQYF
v_call: TRBV7-9; j_call: TRBJ2-7; clone_size: -; cdr3_aa: CASAGKAGGPYEQYF
v_call: TRBV10-3; j_call: TRBJ2-5; clone_size: -; cdr3_aa: CAIRRQGKETQYF
v_call: TRBV10-3; j_call: TRBJ2-3; clone_size: -; cdr3_aa: CAIGPGQEGGTQYF
v_call: TRBV7-9; j_call: TRBJ2-7; clone_size: -; cdr3_aa: CASSDGAPTRLYF
v_call: TRBV9; j_call: TRBJ2-5; clone_size: -; cdr3_aa: CASSPPFRAGAVPKYF
v_call: TRBV27; j_call: TRBJ1-5; clone_size: once; cdr3_aa: CASSRRWSDQPQHF